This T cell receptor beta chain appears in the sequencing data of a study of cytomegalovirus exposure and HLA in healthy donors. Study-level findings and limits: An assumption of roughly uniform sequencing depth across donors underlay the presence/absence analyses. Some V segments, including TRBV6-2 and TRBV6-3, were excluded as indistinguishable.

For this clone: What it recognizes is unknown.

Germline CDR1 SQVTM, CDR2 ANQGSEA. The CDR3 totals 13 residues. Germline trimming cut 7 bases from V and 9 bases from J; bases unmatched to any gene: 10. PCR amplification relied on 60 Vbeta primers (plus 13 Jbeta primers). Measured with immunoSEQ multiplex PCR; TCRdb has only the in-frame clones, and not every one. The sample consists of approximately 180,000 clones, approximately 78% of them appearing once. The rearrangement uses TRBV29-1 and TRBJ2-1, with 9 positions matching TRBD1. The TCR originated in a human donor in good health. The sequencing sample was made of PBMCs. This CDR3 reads CSANRDRVCEQFF. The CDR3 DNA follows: TGCAGCGCAAACCGGGACAGGGTGTGTGAGCAGTTCTTC.